One and the same sample provided the 20 T cell receptor beta chains below, sequenced in a study of blood T cell repertoires in COVID-19. Here immunoSEQ multiplex PCR was the method, and the copy in TCRdb shows in-frame clones only, minus some. The repertoire consists of 84,000 or so clones, with 80% occurring once and the leading ten covering about 19%. Sequencing was performed on peripheral blood. The origin of the receptors is a woman older than 75 with acute or convalescent COVID-19.

The rearrangement links TRBV5-1 to TRBJ1-4, with a possible D match to TRBD1 (5 bases). The CDR3 contains 14 residues. Germline V gene data show CDR1 as SGHRS and CDR2 as YFSETQ. Trimming pared 4 bases from V and 6 bases from J, leaving 13 bases between. The CDR3 DNA is TGCGCCAGCAGCCCAACAGGCTACGATGAAAAACTGTTTTTT. Translation gives CASSPTGYDEKLFF.

The chain joins TRBV2 to TRBJ1-1; 11 nucleotides align to TRBD1. The length of the CDR3 is 14 residues. Germline CDR1 is SNHLY and CDR2 is FYNNEI. V shed 5 bases and J 5 bases; nucleotides not matched to a gene: 4. The CDR3 loop reads CASSRGQGGTEAFF. The CDR3 DNA follows: TGTGCCAGCAGTCGGGGACAGGGGGGGACTGAAGCTTTCTTT.

This clone was seen ten or more times. The V call is TRBV18, the J call TRBJ2-2, with a possible D match to TRBD1 (6 bases). CDR1 is KGHSH, CDR2 LQKENI, per germline. V gave up 3 bases and J gave up 5 bases, with 13 bases separating them. The CDR3 sequence is 15 residues long. This CDR3 reads CASSPPGAYTGELFF. The CDR3 nucleotides are TGTGCCAGCTCACCCCCAGGGGCGTATACCGGGGAGCTGTTTTTT.

The chain has TRBV19 and TRBJ2-1, with D perhaps matching TRBD2 (6 bases). Germline lookup yields CDR1 LNHDA and CDR2 SQIVND (reference sequence). The CDR3 extends over 15 amino acids. V was shortened by 4 bases and J by 5 bases, with 15 bases between the two germline ends. The CDR3, as DNA: TGTGCCAGTAGTAAGGCGAGCGCGGGGCACAATGAGCAGTTCTTC. Its protein is CASSKASAGHNEQFF.

V and J are TRBV3-1 (or the pseudogene TRBV3-2) and TRBJ2-3; D might be TRBD2 (5 bases). In germline, CDR1 is LGHDT, CDR2 YNNKEL (reference sequence). This CDR3 comprises 14 residues. The V and J ends lost 3 bases and 3 bases respectively, with 10 bases between them. CDR3 sequence: CASSHLGLTDTQYF. CDR3 nucleotide sequence: TGTGCCAGCAGCCATCTCGGACTTACAGATACGCAGTATTTT.

The rearrangement uses TRBV27 and TRBJ2-7, with TRBD2 identical over 10 bases. The CDR3 is 14 amino acids. CDR1 and CDR2 (germline): MNHEY, SMNVEV (reference sequence). The trim removed 6 bases at V and 7 bases at J, leaving 9 bases unmatched. The CDR3 coding sequence is TGTGCCAGCAGCCCCCTAGCGGGAGCTCGGGAGCAGTACTTC. Translated, it gives CASSPLAGAREQYF.

The V gene is TRBV24-1, the J gene TRBJ2-3; D possibly corresponds to TRBD2 (7 bases). The V and J ends lost 7 bases and 2 bases respectively, with 9 bases between them. The CDR3 has 13 residues. Looked up from germline, CDR1 is KGHDR and CDR2 is SFDVKD. This chain's CDR3 is CATRRGPTDTQYF. Written as DNA, the CDR3 is TGTGCCACCAGGCGGGGGCCCACAGATACGCAGTATTTT.

This chain joins TRBV5-1 and TRBJ2-3, with D hard to call. The CDR3 is 16 amino acids. The V end was cut by 0 bases, the J end by 0 bases, with 11 bases between. Germline V gene data show CDR1 as SGHRS and CDR2 as YFSETQ. CDR3 sequence (DNA): TGCGCCAGCAGCTTGGGGGTAGCAGTAAGCACAGATACGCAGTATTTT. Its protein is CASSLGVAVSTDTQYF.

This sequence joins TRBV29-1 and TRBJ1-5, with D perhaps matching TRBD1 (6 bases). Germline V gene sequence: CDR1 SQVTM, CDR2 ANQGSEA. The V and J ends lost 8 bases and 9 bases respectively, with 20 bases between them. CDR3 length: 13 amino acids. The CDR3 DNA sequence: TGCAGCCCTTGGGGGGGCCCCTTCGGGCCCCAGCATTTT. It is translated as CSPWGGPFGPQHF.

V and J are TRBV7-9 and TRBJ1-4, with TRBD1 identical over 7 bases. Germline V lookup: CDR1 SEHNR, CDR2 FQNEAQ (reference sequence). The CDR3 is 14 amino acids. With 1 base clipped from V and 5 bases from J, the junction kept 1 base outside the gene matches. In DNA form, the CDR3 reads TGTGCCAGCAGCTTAGACAGGGGCAATGAAAAACTGTTTTTT. It translates to CASSLDRGNEKLFF.

CDR3 sequence (DNA): TGCGCCAGCAGCTTCAGCGGGGGGGCCTCAGATACGCAGTATTTT. This sequence encodes CASSFSGGASDTQYF. This rearrangement joins TRBV5-1 to TRBJ2-3, with TRBD2 identical over 10 bases. CDR1 SGHRS and CDR2 YFSETQ come from the germline V gene. This CDR3 spans 15 amino acids. V shed 2 bases and J 4 bases; nucleotides not matched to a gene: 4.

The CDR3 loop reads CASSSRQGAETQYF. CDR3 coding DNA: TGTGCCAGCAGTTCCCGACAGGGCGCGGAGACCCAGTACTTC. This chain uses TRBV27 with TRBJ2-5, with 7 bases fitting TRBD1. V shed 4 bases and J 5 bases; nucleotides not matched to a gene: 7. The CDR3 extends over 14 amino acids. Germline CDR1 and CDR2: MNHEY and SMNVEV (reference sequence).

J is TRBJ2-2 and V is TRBV5-4, with D tentatively TRBD2 (5 bases). CDR3 length equals 13 residues. The germline V gene encodes CDR1 SGHNT and CDR2 YYREEE (reference sequence). The germline V and J ends were trimmed by 4 bases and 4 bases, with 8 bases remaining between them. CDR3 in amino acids: CASSTDSTGELFF. CDR3 DNA sequence: TGTGCCAGCAGCACGGACTCCACCGGGGAGCTGTTTTTT.

The chain employs TRBV6-8 and TRBJ2-7; a possible D gene is TRBD1 (6 bases). This CDR3 has 13 residues. The germline V and J ends were trimmed by 10 bases and 5 bases, with 18 bases remaining between them. The germline V gene has CDR1 MNHGY and CDR2 SAAAGT. The CDR3 spells CATITPRQDEQYF. The CDR3 region has the DNA TGTGCCACAATTACCCCGCGACAGGACGAGCAGTACTTC.

In its sample, this clone was seen a few times. V gene TRBV5-1 combines with J gene TRBJ2-1; the D gene is possibly TRBD2 (5 bases). CDR1 and CDR2 from the germline V gene are SGHRS and YFSETQ. The CDR3 has 16 residues. The V end was cut by 2 bases, the J end by 0 bases, with 12 bases between. CDR3 sequence (DNA): TGCGCCAGCAGCTTCCTCGCGGCGGGCTCCTACAATGAGCAGTTCTTC. It codes for CASSFLAAGSYNEQFF.

J is TRBJ1-6 and V is TRBV11-2; 8 bases are a match to TRBD1. The CDR3 is made up of 18 amino acids. Trimming at V came to 1 base and at J to 3 bases, leaving 8 bases not matched to a gene. Per the germline V gene, CDR1 is SGHAT and CDR2 is FQNNGV. The chain's CDR3 is CASSLVGDRRSYNSPLHF. Here the CDR3 DNA reads TGTGCCAGCAGCTTAGTAGGGGACAGGAGGAGCTATAATTCACCCCTCCACTTT.

J is TRBJ1-2 and V is TRBV20-1, with D possibly matching TRBD1 (5 bases). V gave up 3 bases and J gave up 8 bases, with 13 bases separating them. The germline gives CDR1 DFQATT, CDR2 SNEGSKA (reference sequence). The CDR3 covers 12 residues. CDR3 residues: CSASVQAWGYTF. The DNA of the CDR3 is TGCAGTGCTAGTGTACAGGCCTGGGGCTACACCTTC.

The V and J genes are TRBV19 and TRBJ1-5; D call uncertain. This CDR3 is 12 amino acids long. Trimming shortened V by 3 bases and J by 7 bases, and 7 bases separated the two germline ends. Germline loops: CDR1 LNHDA, CDR2 SQIVND (reference sequence). In DNA form, the CDR3 reads TGTGCCAGTAGTATGGAGGGACAGCCCCAGCATTTT. Translated: CASSMEGQPQHF.

This chain joins TRBV2 and TRBJ2-7; D remains unclear. The CDR3 is made up of 11 amino acids. The germline gives CDR1 SNHLY, CDR2 FYNNEI. Deletions cut 5 bases from V and 2 bases from J, with 4 bases between. CDR3 sequence (DNA): TGTGCCAGCAGTTTAACCTACGAGCAGTACTTC. Translating it yields CASSLTYEQYF. The full variable domain, in which reference TRBV2 and TRBJ2-7 provide the parts outside the CDR3, is EPEVTQTPSHQVTQMGQEVILRCVPISNHLYFYWYRQILGQKVEFLVSFYNNEISEKSEIFDDQFSVERPDGSNFTLKIRSTKLEDSAMYFCASSLTYEQYFGPGTRLTVT.

The gene calls are TRBV9 and TRBJ1-4; TRBD1 is a possible D gene (6 bases). Per the germline V gene, CDR1 is SGDLS and CDR2 is YYNGEE. CDR3 length: 15 amino acids. Trimming removed 3 bases at V and 4 bases at J, with 13 bases between. The CDR3 DNA reads as TGTGCCAGCAGCGCGACAGGCCTGAATAATGAAAAACTGTTTTTT. Its translation: CASSATGLNNEKLFF.